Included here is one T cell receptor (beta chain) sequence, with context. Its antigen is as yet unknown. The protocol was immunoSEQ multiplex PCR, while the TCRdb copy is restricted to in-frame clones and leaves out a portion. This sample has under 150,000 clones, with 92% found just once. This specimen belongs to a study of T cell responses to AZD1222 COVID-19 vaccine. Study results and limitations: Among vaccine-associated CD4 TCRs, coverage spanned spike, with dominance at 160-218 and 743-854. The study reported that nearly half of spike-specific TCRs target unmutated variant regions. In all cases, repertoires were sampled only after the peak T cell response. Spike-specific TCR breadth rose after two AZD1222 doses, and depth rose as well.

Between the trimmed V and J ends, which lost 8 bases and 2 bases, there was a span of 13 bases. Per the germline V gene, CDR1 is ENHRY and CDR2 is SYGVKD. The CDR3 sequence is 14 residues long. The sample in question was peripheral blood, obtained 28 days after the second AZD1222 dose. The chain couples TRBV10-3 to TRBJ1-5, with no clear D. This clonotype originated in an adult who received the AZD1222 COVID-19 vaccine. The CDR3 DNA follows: TGTGCCATCGCCGCCCACGGGGGCAATCAGCCCCAGCATTTT. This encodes CAIAAHGGNQPQHF.